This TCR beta chain was recovered during a study of cytomegalovirus exposure and HLA in healthy donors (dated by TCRdb to the late 2010s). Concerning the study at large: According to an earlier analysis of 587 of the donors, about 179 million T cells yielded some 120 million unique TCR beta sequences and more than 250 Gb of sequence data. Typing coverage differed by locus: A, B, C, DRB1 and DQB1 were typed in about 620-640 donors, DQA1 in about 550, DPA1 in 600 to 610, and DPB1 in roughly 450. Rather than drawing on any new phenotypic data, the later analysis identified candidate immune exposures from TCR beta sequences and the way those sequences occurred across donors. The T cell repertoires of several hundred subjects were profiled by immunosequencing and related to cytomegalovirus serostatus. An earlier analysis of some 500 of the donors applied high-throughput TCR beta sequencing to assess whether each TCR beta V gene segment acted as functional or pseudogenic. All discovery cohort repertoires had been generated on a single sequencing platform. Approximately 310 gigabases of sequencing data and tens of millions of unique TCR sequences were included in an early release covering 550 to 800 HLA-typed donors. High-throughput TCR immunosequencing, statistical association of individual TCRs with disease status, and machine learning were combined to predict cytomegalovirus infection status. HLA typing covered class I and class II loci at four-digit resolution. Besides the first cohort of roughly 660 subjects, a separate validation cohort made up of around 120 different subjects was used. Among under 450 genotyped donors of the cohort, an average of roughly 240,000 unique TCR beta nucleotide sequences were sequenced per donor, roughly 20% of them non-productive. Of the 300 to 500 genotyped donors, 81% were placed in the genetic ancestry cluster associated with self-reported Caucasian donors. In a later analysis, previously published TCR beta repertoires from 670 or so donors were re-analyzed and high-resolution HLA genotyping was added so that TCR occurrence patterns could be studied. A later genetic analysis took genome-wide SNP genotypes for about 55% of the 666 donors and used that subset as a discovery cohort. The study was designed to test whether signatures of past pathogen exposure could be identified by cataloging public T cell receptors. Donor age, sex, ethnicity and CMV serostatus were collected together with the repertoire data. Several DR-DQ haplotypes were treated as single units for association and clustering because of strong linkage in the cohort.

On the study overall, not on this receptor specifically: Cytomegalovirus status was reported to be diagnosed by the classifier with high specificity and sensitivity in both the original and validation cohorts. When HLA alleles, especially DR and DQ, strongly co-occurred, attributing TCR associations to individual alleles was difficult. Most CMV-associated TCR beta chains appeared to be HLA-restricted in a later analysis, and the HLA associations seemed to be driven largely by CMV exposure. The 87-base-pair reads could not distinguish some IMGT-functional V segments, including TRBV6-2 and TRBV6-3, so those segments were excluded. At a false discovery rate of 0.05, a later analysis linked fewer than 20,000 TCR beta sequences to specific HLA alleles. In a later analysis, TCR association rates were found to vary across HLA loci, with the most associated TCRs seen for DRB1 alleles and the fewest for HLA-C alleles. The study gave a list of under 200 TCR beta chains associated with cytomegalovirus. Because some donors lacked HLA typing at each locus, the association tests relied only on the typed subset. A further reported finding was that TCR beta sequences accurately predicted the HLA-A and HLA-B alleles for most subjects in the first cohort. An earlier analysis of approximately 500 of the donors showed that most TCR beta V segments appeared in productive rearrangements either about 87% or about 30% of the time, which broadly matched IMGT annotations. While some public TCRs were present in many individuals, most TCR sequences turned up only very rarely across donors. Some 16 rarely observed V segments, including chromosome 9 orphons, were excluded from the earlier analysis of just under 600 of the donors because counts were too low. Roughly uniform sequencing depth across donors was assumed in presence/absence analyses, although this assumption may not hold. In a later analysis, several top co-occurrence clusters were reported to appear linked to parvovirus B19, influenza, CMV and Epstein-Barr virus. A later genetic analysis reported fewer N-insertions in productive TCRs among donors in an Asian-associated ancestry cluster than the roughly 700-donor mean. The only immune exposure information available for the cohort was CMV serostatus. Compared with equally common non-associated chains, HLA-associated TCR beta chains in a later analysis were more clonally expanded and had lower generation probabilities. V-gene and J-gene trimming of TCR beta chains was associated with a missense DCLRE1C variant in a later genetic analysis, and the association was replicated in an independent cohort. A few of the identified cytomegalovirus-associated TCR beta chains were confirmed in vitro to be specific for cytomegalovirus antigens. A cluster of highly shared sequence variants was judged likely to represent a technical artifact of the sequencing pipeline. The authors suggested that the approach could potentially be generalized to other disease states and immunological phenotypes. Linkage disequilibrium might explain the correlated functional status among segregating V segments, but an unknown experimental factor could not be ruled out. Only TCR beta chains were sequenced in this cohort, and the absence of alpha or paired-chain data limited detectable features.

The cohort comprised approximately 700 healthy bone marrow donors. Cohort members were all nominally healthy when sampled, although unrecorded immune exposures were likely present. The donor tested CMV seropositive and was one of the 289 seropositive cohort members. Every donor gave a peripheral blood sample, and the peripheral blood mononuclear cells from that sample were used for TCR beta sequencing. The Qiagen DNeasy Blood Extraction Kit was used to extract genomic DNA from the blood cell samples. Libraries were prepared through the immunoSEQ multiplex PCR assay. For the multiplex PCR, a mixture combining 60 forward primers for TCR Vbeta segments and 13 reverse primers for TCR Jbeta segments was used. Amplification of the CDR3 region of rearranged TCR beta genes was performed with a multiplex PCR assay on genomic DNA. On the Illumina HiSeq System, the amplified TCR beta libraries were sequenced as 87-base-pair reads. As for the authors' bioinformatics: A later analysis counted about 80 million unique TCR beta chains across the 666 repertoires, and 10 million to 12 million of these chains were shared by at least two donors. Raw reads were error-corrected and collapsed into unique sequences with a nearest-neighbor algorithm that merged closely related sequences to remove PCR and sequencing errors. V, D and J gene segments were assigned by aligning CDR3 sequences to IMGT reference sequences. Each retained sequence needed at least a six-nucleotide match to both a V gene segment and a J gene segment. Rearrangements were called productive when the CDR3 lacked stop codons and stayed in frame with V and J; all others were non-productive. Following IMGT convention, CDR3 was defined as the stretch from the second conserved V-encoded cysteine to the conserved J-encoded phenylalanine. Sequences without an unambiguous match to a single V gene segment were excluded from the earlier analysis of about 600 of the donors. An earlier analysis of some 500 of the donors classified V segments as functional when productive rearrangements were above 56.7% and as segregating when the standard deviation between donors was above 5%. A statistical classification framework was built to diagnose cytomegalovirus status from the catalog of TCR beta chain sequences. V and J gene assignment, in a later analysis, came from comparing TCR nucleotide sequences with IMGT/GENE-DB human TR gene sequences. The TCRdist pipeline was used in a later analysis to assign CDR3 sequences and most-parsimonious VDJ recombination scenarios. In a later analysis, every TCR beta chain was defined by the combination of its CDR3 amino acid sequence and its V-gene family, and reads without a unique V-gene family were dropped. A later analysis removed several hundred highly shared, low-generation-probability nucleotide sequences to deal with suspected cross-contamination and a sequencing artifact. In a later analysis, a clonal expansion index for each public chain was calculated from normalized within-repertoire ranks of inferred template counts. In a later analysis, generation probabilities were computed using a VDJ recombination model fitted to out-of-frame rearrangements, and the results were checked against IGoR. In a later analysis, hypergeometric tests were used to score TCR-TCR, TCR-HLA and TCR-CMV co-occurrence, with a repertoire-size bias correction applied to TCR pairs. To estimate false discovery rates, a later analysis permuted the HLA or CMV assignments 20 times. A later analysis grouped co-occurring TCRs with DBSCAN, adding TCRdist sequence similarity when clustering within HLA-allele-positive subsets. For co-occurrence clustering, repertoires with fewer than 30,000 or more than 120,000 public chains were excluded, along with roughly 5 repertoires with anomalous nucleotide sharing. In its TCRdb copy, this immuneACCESS table keeps in-frame sequences only and misses some clones. Where compared with another copy, unresolved V genes explain less than half of these, and the others have no known cause. V, J and clone size were drawn from that table, and D and trimming were deduced from the DNA. The sample table records roughly 180,000 clones; about 80% of these occur just once. The top ten clonotypes cover about 1.5% of the sample.

To note about this clone: Its antigen specificity is not known. The input lacks base qualities; no much larger clone sits a single base away.

The V end gives up 0 bases and the J end 4 bases, leaving 4 bases in the junction not matched to a gene. There are 14 amino acids in the CDR3, from cysteine to phenylalanine inclusive. Of the read, only the CDR3 DNA is kept; its 42 bases are in frame from base 1. The germline V gene encodes CDR1 GTSNPN and CDR2 SVGIG (reference sequence). Sequenced input: PBMCs. The sequence was obtained from a woman aged 25 to 39 in good health and CMV-seropositive. The receptor chain draws on TRBV30 and TRBJ2-3, and TRBD2 aligns with 7 junction nucleotides. In nucleotide form, the sequence is TGTGCCTGGAGTGTGGTGGGAGGGTCAGATACGCAGTATTTT. It translates to CAWSVVGGSDTQYF.